This T cell receptor (beta chain) was sequenced during a study of blood T cells in healthy people across ages. On the study more broadly: Every two T cells gave about one barcoded beta molecule via template switching.

Approximately 10 milliliters was the volume of peripheral blood drawn from each donor. Through a sample-barcoded 5' primer and a J-beta primer mix, a second PCR was run for roughly 7 to 12 cycles. TCRdb recomputed calls from the 5' RACE reads with MiXCR, one row per CDR3 protein. The data contain 600,000 or so distinct CDR3 sequences, around 31% of them singletons. V dropped 0 bases and J dropped 1 base, with 11 bases sitting between them. Germline CDR1 is KGHDR and CDR2 is SFDVKD. The CDR3 sequence is 17 residues long. The chain recombines TRBV24-1 with TRBJ2-2; TRBD2 might be the D (5 bases). Sequencing input: blood. The clonotype was recovered from a woman of 80 years or more in good health. The CDR3 loop is CATSDLRTGKNTGELFF. In DNA, the CDR3 is TGTGCCACCAGTGATTTGCGTACGGGAAAGAACACCGGGGAGCTGTTTTTT.